This T cell receptor beta chain was obtained from a study of blood T cell repertoires in COVID-19. Study at large: COVID-19 samples collected from the United States, Italy and Spain covered acute and convalescent phases. T cells, B-cell-depleted T cells, or PBMCs provided the cDNA or gDNA that served as material.

This CDR3 spans 15 amino acids. Trimming cost V 5 bases and J 6 bases; bases outside gene matches: 13. CDR1 and CDR2 (germline): MNHNY, SVGAGI (reference sequence). Authors' processing steps: Nucleated cell number was recorded as an estimate derived from reference gene primer amplification. Sequencing used immunoSEQ multiplex PCR; TCRdb keeps in-frame clones, though not all of them. The D gene and trimming were derived from the DNA, and the V and J assignments and clone size from that table. The repertoire includes some 330,000 clones, around 89% of them detected once, and approximately 4% sits in the top ten.

The V and J genes are TRBV6-6 and TRBJ2-7, with 7 bases fitting TRBD1. The sequenced sample was peripheral blood. The receptor's source is a woman aged 50 to 65 with active or convalescent COVID-19. The CDR3 reads CASSLNRDSKGEQYF. The CDR3 bases are TGTGCCAGCAGTCTAAACCGGGACAGTAAGGGCGAGCAGTACTTC.